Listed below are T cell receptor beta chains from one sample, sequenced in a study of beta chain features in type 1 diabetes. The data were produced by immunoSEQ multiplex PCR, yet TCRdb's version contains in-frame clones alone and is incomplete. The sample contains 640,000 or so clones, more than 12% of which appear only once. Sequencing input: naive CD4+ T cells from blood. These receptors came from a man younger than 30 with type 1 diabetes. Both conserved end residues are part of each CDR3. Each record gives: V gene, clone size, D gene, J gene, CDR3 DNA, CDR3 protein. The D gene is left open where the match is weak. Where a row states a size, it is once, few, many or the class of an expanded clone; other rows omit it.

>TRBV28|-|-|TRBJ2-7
TGTGCCAGCAGTCCCGGGACGAATACCTACGAGCAGTACTTC
CASSPGTNTYEQYF
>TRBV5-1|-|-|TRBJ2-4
TGCGCCAGCAGCCCCAATCCCCCAACTGATGGCCTCCAGTACTTC
CASSPNPPTDGLQYF
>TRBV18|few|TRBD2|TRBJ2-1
TGTGCCAGCTCGCAAAGCGGGAGAGGGGCGAATGAGCAGTTCTTC
CASSQSGRGANEQFF
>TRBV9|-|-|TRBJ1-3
TGTGCCAGCAGCGTAACTGGAAACACCATATATTTT
CASSVTGNTIYF
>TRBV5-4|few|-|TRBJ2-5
TGTGCCAGCAGCTTGGGGGGAGCGGCTGGAGAGACCCAGTACTTC
CASSLGGAAGETQYF
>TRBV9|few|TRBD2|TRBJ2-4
TGTGCCAGCAGCCCTCGACTCGAGCGGGAGTACGACAAAAACATTCAGTACTTC
CASSPRLEREYDKNIQYF
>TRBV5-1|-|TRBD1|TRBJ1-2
TGCGCCAGCAGCTTACAACCGACAGGGCCCGGTTTAACCTTC
CASSLQPTGPGLTF
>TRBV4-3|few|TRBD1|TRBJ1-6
TGCGCCAGCAGCCAATTCGGACAGGGAGGAAATTCACCCCTCCACTTT
CASSQFGQGGNSPLHF
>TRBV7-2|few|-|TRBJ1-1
TGTGCCAGCAGCTCCCAGGGGAACACTGAAGCTTTCTTT
CASSSQGNTEAFF
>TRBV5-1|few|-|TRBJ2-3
TGCGCCAGCAGCCCCCCTGGAGCGGGCGACACAGATACGCAGTATTTT
CASSPPGAGDTDTQYF
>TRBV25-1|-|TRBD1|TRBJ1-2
TGTGCCAGCAGTGATCGCATTCAGGGGGGAATGGGAGGCTACACCTTC
CASSDRIQGGMGGYTF
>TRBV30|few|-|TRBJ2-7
TGTGCCTGGAGTGTCCGGTCTAGCTCCTACGAGCAGTACTTC
CAWSVRSSSYEQYF
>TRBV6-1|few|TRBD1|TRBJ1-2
TGTGCCAGCAGTACGGGACAGGGTGATGGCTACACCTTC
CASSTGQGDGYTF
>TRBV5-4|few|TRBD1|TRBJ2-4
TGTGCCACAGGGGGCGGTGGTGAAAACATTCAGTACTTC
CATGGGGENIQYF
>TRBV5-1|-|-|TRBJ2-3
TGCGCCAGCAGCGAGCAGGGCACAGATACGCAGTATTTT
CASSEQGTDTQYF
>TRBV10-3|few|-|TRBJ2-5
TGTGCCATCAGTGAGAGGCGGCCCGGGGACCTGCGGGCCCAGTACTTC
CAISERRPGDLRAQYF
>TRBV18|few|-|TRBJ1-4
TGTGCCAGCTCACCACAACGTGGTCAGGGGAATGAAAAACTGTTTTTT
CASSPQRGQGNEKLFF
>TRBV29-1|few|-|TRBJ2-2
TGCAGCGTATCTAACACCGGGGAGCTGTTTTTT
CSVSNTGELFF
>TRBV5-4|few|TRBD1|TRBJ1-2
TGTGCCAGCAGCTTGGCCTCCGAGGGGGCCCCCTATGGCTACACCTTC
CASSLASEGAPYGYTF
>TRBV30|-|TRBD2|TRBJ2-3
TGTGCCTGGAGTGTACCTAGCGGTTACACAGATACGCAGTATTTT
CAWSVPSGYTDTQYF
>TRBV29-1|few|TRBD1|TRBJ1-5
TGCAGCGTCCTTTCAACCGGGACAGGGTATCAGCCCCAGCATTTT
CSVLSTGTGYQPQHF
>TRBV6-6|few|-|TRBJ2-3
TGTGCCAGCAAGGCAGTCACAGATACGCAGTATTTT
CASKAVTDTQYF
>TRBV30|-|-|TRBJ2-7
TGTGCCTGGATAGACAGCTACATCTCCTACGAGCAGTACTTC
CAWIDSYISYEQYF
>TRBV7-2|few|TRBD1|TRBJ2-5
TGTGCCAGCAGCTTTGACAGGGGGCGAGAGACCCAGTACTTC
CASSFDRGRETQYF
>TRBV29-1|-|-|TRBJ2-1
TGCAGCGTTGTATCAAAGTATTCCTACAATGAGCAGTTCTTC
CSVVSKYSYNEQFF
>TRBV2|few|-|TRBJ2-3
TGTGCCAGCAGTGACGGTAGCACAGATACGCAGTATTTT
CASSDGSTDTQYF
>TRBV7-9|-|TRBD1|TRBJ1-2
TGTGCCAGCAGCACCCGACAGGGATCGGGCTACACCTTC
CASSTRQGSGYTF
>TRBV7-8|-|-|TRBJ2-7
TGTGCCAGCAGCTTAGCAGCTCTGATGGGCGAGCAGTACTTC
CASSLAALMGEQYF
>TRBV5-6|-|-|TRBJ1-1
TGTGCCAGCAGCTTGTATAGGAACACTGAAGCTTTCTTT
CASSLYRNTEAFF
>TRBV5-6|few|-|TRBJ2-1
TGTGCCAGCAGCCCTAGGACGGGTCGGAGTTACAATGAGCAGTTCTTC
CASSPRTGRSYNEQFF
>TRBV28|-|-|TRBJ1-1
TGTGCCAGCAGTTTAATGGGGCAGGCCTCGGGGAACACTGAAGCTTTCTTT
CASSLMGQASGNTEAFF
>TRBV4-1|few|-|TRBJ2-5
TGCGCCAGCAGCGTTGCTCCTGGGACCCAGTACTTC
CASSVAPGTQYF
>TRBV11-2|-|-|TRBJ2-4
TGTGCCAGCAGTGCAGGCCGGACTAACATTCAGTACTTC
CASSAGRTNIQYF
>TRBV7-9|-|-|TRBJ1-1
TGTGCCAGCAGCTTAGGGCAGTCAGAAGCTTTCTTT
CASSLGQSEAFF
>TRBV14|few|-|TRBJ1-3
TGTGCCAGCAGCCAATCCTACAGCCTCTCTGGAAACACCATATATTTT
CASSQSYSLSGNTIYF
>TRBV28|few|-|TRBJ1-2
TGTGCCAGCAGTATAGGGACCTATGGCTACACCTTC
CASSIGTYGYTF
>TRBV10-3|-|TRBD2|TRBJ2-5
TGTGCCATCAACGGCGGGAGGGCCGGAGAGACCCAGTACTTC
CAINGGRAGETQYF
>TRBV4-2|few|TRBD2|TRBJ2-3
TGTGCCAGCAGCCGCGGGACTAGCGGGATCACAGATACGCAGTATTTT
CASSRGTSGITDTQYF
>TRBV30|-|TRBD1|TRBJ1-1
TGTGCTTTCCGAGGACAGGTGATCACTGAAGCTTTCTTT
CAFRGQVITEAFF
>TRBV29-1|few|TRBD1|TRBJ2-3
TGCAGCGCCGTAGATACAGGGGCGCATACAGATACGCAGTATTTT
CSAVDTGAHTDTQYF
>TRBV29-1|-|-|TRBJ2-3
TGCAGCCAGGGGTCAGGCACAGATACGCAGTATTTT
CSQGSGTDTQYF
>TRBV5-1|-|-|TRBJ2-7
TGCGCCAGCAGCCTGAGTGCATTCTCCTACGAGCAGTACTTC
CASSLSAFSYEQYF
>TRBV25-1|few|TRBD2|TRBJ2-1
TGTGCCAGCAGTGAGTTGGGACTAGCGGGTATGAATGAGCAGTTCTTC
CASSELGLAGMNEQFF
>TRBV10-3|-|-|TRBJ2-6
TGTGCCATGGGGAGAGGGGCTGGGGCCAACGTCCTGACTTTC
CAMGRGAGANVLTF
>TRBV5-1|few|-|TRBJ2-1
TGCGCCAGCAGCTTGGCCAGGTCATCCTACAATGAGCAGTTCTTC
CASSLARSSYNEQFF
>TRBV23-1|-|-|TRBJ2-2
TGCGCCAGCAGGGATAGGGGGCGGGAGTTTGGCACCGGGGAGCTGTTTTTT
CASRDRGREFGTGELFF
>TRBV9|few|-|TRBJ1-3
TGTGCCAGCAGCGCTGGACAGTCTGGAAACACCATATATTTT
CASSAGQSGNTIYF
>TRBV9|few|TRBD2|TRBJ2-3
TGTGCCAGCAGCGTAGAAGCGGGGGGACGGGGACGCACAGATACGCAGTATTTT
CASSVEAGGRGRTDTQYF
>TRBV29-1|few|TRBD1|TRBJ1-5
TGCAGCGCGGGGACAGGGGGCGCCCAGCCCCAGCATTTT
CSAGTGGAQPQHF
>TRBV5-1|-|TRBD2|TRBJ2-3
TGCGCCAGCAGCTTGACTCTTAGCGGGAGCTCAGATACGCAGTATTTT
CASSLTLSGSSDTQYF
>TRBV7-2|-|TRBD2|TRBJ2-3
TGTGCCAGCAGCTTAGTAGGAAAAGCGGGACTAGGGGCAGATACGCAGTATTTT
CASSLVGKAGLGADTQYF
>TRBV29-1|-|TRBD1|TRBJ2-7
TGCAGCGCACGGGGGGACAGGGTCGACGAGCAGTACTTC
CSARGDRVDEQYF